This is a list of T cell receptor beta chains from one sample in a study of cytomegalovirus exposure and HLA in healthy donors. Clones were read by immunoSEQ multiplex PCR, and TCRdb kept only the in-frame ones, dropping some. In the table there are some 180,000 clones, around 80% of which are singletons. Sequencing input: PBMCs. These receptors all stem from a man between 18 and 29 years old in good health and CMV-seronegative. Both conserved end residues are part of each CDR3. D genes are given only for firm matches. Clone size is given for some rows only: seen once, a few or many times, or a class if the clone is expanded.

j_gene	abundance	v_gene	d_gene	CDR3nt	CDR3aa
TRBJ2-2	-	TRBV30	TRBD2	TGTGCCTGGAGTAATTACGGAGCGGGAGACACCGGGGAGCTGTTTTTT	CAWSNYGAGDTGELFF
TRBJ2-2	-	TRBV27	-	TGTGCCAGCAGTTTAGGAGGGTGGTGGGACACCGGGGAGCTGTTTTTT	CASSLGGWWDTGELFF
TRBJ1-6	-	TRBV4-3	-	TGCGCCAGCAGCCGGCTAGGGGAGGGACTTTATAATTCACCCCTCCACTTT	CASSRLGEGLYNSPLHF
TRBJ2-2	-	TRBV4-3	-	TGCGCCAGCAGCCAAAGATACGGTCGAAGAGGGAACACCGGGGAGCTGTTTTTT	CASSQRYGRRGNTGELFF
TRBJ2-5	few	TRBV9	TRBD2	TGTGCCAGCAGCGTACGAGCGGGGGGACTACAAGAGACCCAGTACTTC	CASSVRAGGLQETQYF
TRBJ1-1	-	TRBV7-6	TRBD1	TGTGCCAGCAGCCCCTGGACAGGGAACACTGAAGCTTTCTTT	CASSPWTGNTEAFF
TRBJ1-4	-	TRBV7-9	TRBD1	TGTGCCAGCAGCCTTTACAGGGGGTGGGAACTGTTTTTT	CASSLYRGWELFF
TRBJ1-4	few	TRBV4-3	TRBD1	TGCGCCAGCAGCCAAGAAGAGGGTTTGGGACAGGGGTATGAAAAACTGTTTTTT	CASSQEEGLGQGYEKLFF
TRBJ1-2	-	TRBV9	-	TGTGCCAGCAGCGCCCAATCCGGGACAACCTATGGCTACACCTTC	CASSAQSGTTYGYTF
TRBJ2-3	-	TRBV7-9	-	TGTGCCAGCAGCTTAGGTTCCCAGGGCGGAGATACGCAGTATTTT	CASSLGSQGGDTQYF
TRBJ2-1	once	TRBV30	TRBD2	TGTGCCTGGAGTAGGGGACTAGCGGGGGGGCATGAGCAGTTCTTC	CAWSRGLAGGHEQFF
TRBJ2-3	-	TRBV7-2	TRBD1	TGTGCCAGCAGCTCACGGTGGGACAGGGGAACAGATACGCAGTATTTT	CASSSRWDRGTDTQYF
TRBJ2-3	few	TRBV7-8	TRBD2	TGTGCCAGCAGCTTCGGGAGGGCCCAGCGGGATACGCAGTATTTT	CASSFGRAQRDTQYF
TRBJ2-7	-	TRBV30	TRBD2	TGTGCCTGGAGTGTAGCGGGATCCGGCCGTGGCGAGCAGTACTTC	CAWSVAGSGRGEQYF
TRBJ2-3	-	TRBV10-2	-	TGCGCCAGCAGTGCCGCAGGGGCGGGCGATACGCAGTATTTT	CASSAAGAGDTQYF
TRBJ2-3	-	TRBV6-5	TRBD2	TGTGCCAGCAGTCCGGGACTAGAGTATGGTACGCAGTATTTT	CASSPGLEYGTQYF
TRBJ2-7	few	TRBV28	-	TGTGCCAGCAGTGAACGGGACTCGACCTACGAGCAGTACTTC	CASSERDSTYEQYF
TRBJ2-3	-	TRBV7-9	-	TGTGCCAGCAGCTTAGGACAAGGCGCAGATACGCAGTATTTT	CASSLGQGADTQYF
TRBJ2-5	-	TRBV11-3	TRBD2	TGTGCCAGCAGCTTAGGTTGGGGGGGGGAGTCATCAGAGACCCAGTACTTC	CASSLGWGGESSETQYF
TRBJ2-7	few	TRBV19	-	TGTGCCAGTAGCCGAACGAGTGGGAGACCCTACGAGCAGTACTTC	CASSRTSGRPYEQYF
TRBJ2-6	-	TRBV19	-	TGTGCCAGTAGGCCGGGCCCTTGGGGCTCCTCTGGGGCCAACGTCCTGACTTTC	CASRPGPWGSSGANVLTF
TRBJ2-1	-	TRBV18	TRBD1	TGTGCCAGCTCACCACTCTGGGACAGGGGGTCCAATGAGCAGTTCTTC	CASSPLWDRGSNEQFF
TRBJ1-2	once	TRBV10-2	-	TGCGCCAGCAGTGAGTTGGGGGCCCGGGACTATGGCTACACCTTC	CASSELGARDYGYTF
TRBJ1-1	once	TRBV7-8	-	TGTGCCAGCAGCTCTCTCAGGGGTACTGAAGCTTTCTTT	CASSSLRGTEAFF
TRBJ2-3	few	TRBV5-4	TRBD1	TGTGCCAGCAGCTCGGCCCGGGACAGGGGGCAGGATACGCAGTATTTT	CASSSARDRGQDTQYF
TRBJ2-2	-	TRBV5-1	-	TGCGCCAGCAGCTTGACAGGGCAGAACACCGGGGAGCTGTTTTTT	CASSLTGQNTGELFF
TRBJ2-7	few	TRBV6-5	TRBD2	TGTGCCAGCAGTTACTCGGGGGGGACCGTTCGCGAGCAGTACTTC	CASSYSGGTVREQYF
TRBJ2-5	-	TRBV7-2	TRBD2	TGTGCCAGCAGCGTAGTTACCCGCGGGACTAGTCTCGGAGAGACCCAGTACTTC	CASSVVTRGTSLGETQYF
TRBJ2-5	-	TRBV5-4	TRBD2	TGTGCCAGCAGCTTGGAACTAGCGGGGGTCGGGGAGACCCAGTACTTC	CASSLELAGVGETQYF